This T cell receptor (beta chain) was sequenced during a study of blood T cell repertoires in COVID-19. Across the whole study: T cells, B-cell-depleted T cells, or PBMCs supplied cDNA or gDNA.

Generated by immunoSEQ multiplex PCR, the TCRdb table keeps only in-frame clones and is missing some. The table shows about 400,000 clones, with roughly 86% occurring only once. Individuals drawn from 24 US areas were roughly 18 to 95 years old. Each participant's cohort was designated according to participant-reported clinical history. All recovered Cohort 3 donors got two negative PCRs, got clearance, or saw symptom resolution. The CDR3 consists of 12 residues. The V gene's germline CDR1 is LNHDA and CDR2 SQIVND (reference sequence). V dropped 5 bases and J dropped 7 bases, with 9 bases sitting between them.

The chain joins TRBV19 to TRBJ2-1; D is unclear. Specimen: PBMCs or T cells enriched from blood (not recorded which). This receptor was taken from a woman in her 30s who had recovered from COVID-19. In DNA, the CDR3 is TGTGCCAGTAGTCTCCTAGAAAATGAGCAGTTCTTC. Translation gives CASSLLENEQFF.